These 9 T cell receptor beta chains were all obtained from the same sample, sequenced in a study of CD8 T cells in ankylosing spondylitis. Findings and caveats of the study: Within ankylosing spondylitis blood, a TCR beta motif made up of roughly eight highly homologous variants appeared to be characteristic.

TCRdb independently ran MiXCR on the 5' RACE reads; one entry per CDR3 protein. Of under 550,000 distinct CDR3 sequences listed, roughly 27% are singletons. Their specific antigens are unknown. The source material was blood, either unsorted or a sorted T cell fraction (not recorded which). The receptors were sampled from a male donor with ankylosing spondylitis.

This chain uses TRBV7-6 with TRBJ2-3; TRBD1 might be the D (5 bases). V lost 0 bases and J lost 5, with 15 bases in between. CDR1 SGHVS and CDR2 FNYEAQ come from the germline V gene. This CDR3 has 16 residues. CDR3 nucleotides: TGTGCCAGCAGCTTAGCGCTGTTCAGGGCTGGAGATACGCAGTATTTT. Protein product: CASSLALFRAGDTQYF.

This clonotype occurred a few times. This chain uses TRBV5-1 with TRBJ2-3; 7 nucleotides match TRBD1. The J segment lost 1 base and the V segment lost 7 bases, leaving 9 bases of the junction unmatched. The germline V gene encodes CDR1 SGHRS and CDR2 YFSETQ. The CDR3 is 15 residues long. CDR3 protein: CASGKTGFRTDTQYF. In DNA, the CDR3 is TGCGCCAGCGGCAAGACAGGGTTTCGCACAGATACGCAGTATTTT.

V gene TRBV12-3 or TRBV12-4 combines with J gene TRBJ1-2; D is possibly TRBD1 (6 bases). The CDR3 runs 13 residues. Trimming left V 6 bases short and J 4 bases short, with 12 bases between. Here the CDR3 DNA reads TGTGCCAGCAGGACGGGACAAACCTATGGCTACACCTTC. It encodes CASRTGQTYGYTF.

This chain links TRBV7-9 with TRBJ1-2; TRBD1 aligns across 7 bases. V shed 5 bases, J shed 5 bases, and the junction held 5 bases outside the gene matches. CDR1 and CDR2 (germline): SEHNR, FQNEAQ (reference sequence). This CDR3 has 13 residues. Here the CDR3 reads CASSRGQEYGYTF. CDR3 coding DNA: TGTGCCAGCAGCAGAGGACAGGAATATGGCTACACCTTC.

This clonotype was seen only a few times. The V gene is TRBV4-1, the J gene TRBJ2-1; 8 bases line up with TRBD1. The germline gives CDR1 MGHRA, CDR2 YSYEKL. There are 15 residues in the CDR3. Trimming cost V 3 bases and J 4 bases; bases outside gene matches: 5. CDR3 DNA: TGCGCCAGCAGCCATGGGGACAGGAAATACAATGAGCAGTTCTTC. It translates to CASSHGDRKYNEQFF.

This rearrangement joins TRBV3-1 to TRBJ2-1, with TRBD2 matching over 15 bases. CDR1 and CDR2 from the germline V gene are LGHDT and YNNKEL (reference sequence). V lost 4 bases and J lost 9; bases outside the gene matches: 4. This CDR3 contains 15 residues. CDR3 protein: CASSLRTSGRAEQFF. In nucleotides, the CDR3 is TGTGCCAGCAGCCTACGGACTAGCGGGAGGGCTGAGCAGTTCTTC.

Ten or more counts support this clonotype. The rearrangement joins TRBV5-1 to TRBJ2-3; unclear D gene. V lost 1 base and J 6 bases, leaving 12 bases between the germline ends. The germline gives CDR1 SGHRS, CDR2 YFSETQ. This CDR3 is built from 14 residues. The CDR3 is CASSLRPLADTQYF. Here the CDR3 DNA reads TGCGCCAGCAGCTTGAGACCACTGGCGGATACGCAGTATTTT.

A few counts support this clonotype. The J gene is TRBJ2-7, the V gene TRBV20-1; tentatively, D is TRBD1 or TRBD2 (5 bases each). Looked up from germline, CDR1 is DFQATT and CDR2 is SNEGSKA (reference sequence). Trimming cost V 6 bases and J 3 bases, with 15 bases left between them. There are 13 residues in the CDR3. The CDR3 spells CSADGAANYEQYF. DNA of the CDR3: TGCAGTGCCGACGGGGCCGCCAACTACGAGCAGTACTTC.

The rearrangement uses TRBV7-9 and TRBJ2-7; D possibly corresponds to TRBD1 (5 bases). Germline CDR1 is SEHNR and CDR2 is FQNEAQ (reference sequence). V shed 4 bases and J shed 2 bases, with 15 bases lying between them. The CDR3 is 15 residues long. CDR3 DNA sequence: TGTGCCAGCAGCTCAGGGAACAAGGGAACCTACGAGCAGTACTTC. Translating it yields CASSSGNKGTYEQYF.